This T cell receptor (beta chain) was identified in a study of blood T cell repertoires in COVID-19 (dated by TCRdb to between 2020 and 2021). About the investigation overall: Samples from collaborators originated in the United States, Italy and Spain and spanned both the acute and convalescent phases of COVID-19. Where available, HLA class I and class II types were taken from metadata supplied by the sample provider and were not determined by assay-based typing. The repertoires were released in a freely available public database intended as a resource for research on the immune response to SARS-CoV-2. Deeply sampled blood TCRbeta repertoires from subjects exposed to, actively infected with, or recovered from COVID-19 were included in the dataset. A de-identified subject ID, COVID-19 status, age in years and sex were almost always included in the sample metadata. The prospective study material was composed of cDNA or gDNA derived from T cells, B-cell-depleted T cells, or PBMCs. The samples were drawn from the first 160 participants of the ongoing ImmuneRACE study and from 950 to 1,500 subjects provided by 6 global collaborators.

TCRbeta CDR3 regions were amplified from genomic DNA by means of the immunoSEQ Assay, a bias-controlled multiplex PCR. Regarding the original processing steps: Within the assay, amplification of reference gene primers was used to estimate how many nucleated cells each sample contained. Sequence reads were collapsed and filtered to measure the absolute abundance of every unique TCRbeta CDR3 rearrangement. For each sample, productive Simpson clonality was calculated as the square root of Simpson's diversity index across productive rearrangements. This immuneACCESS table, as held by TCRdb, lists in-frame sequences with V and J called but not all clones. Of the missing ones, under half trace to an unresolved V gene in checked studies; the others have no known cause. Clone size and the V and J calls come from that table; the DNA yielded D and trimming. The sample table records about 180,000 clones; around four fifths of these occur just once. The ten largest clones represent approximately 8% of the sample.

One collaborating source in Seattle enrolled patients while the patients were actively infected and followed the patients over time throughout the course of disease. Collaborating institutions collected whole blood in K2EDTA tubes following their own protocols. For TCRbeta analysis, collaborators shipped samples in one of three forms: frozen whole blood, isolated PBMCs, or DNA extracted from either of those sample types. Summary of the overall study and its limitations: Clinical and demographic metadata were provided uncurated, with the amount varying by source and participant.

This clone came up once. This clone's antigen is unknown. No base-level quality is on record; no much larger clone is a single base apart. The germline V gene specifies MDHEN as CDR1 and SYDVKM as CDR2. The CDR3 sequence holds 14 residues, the cysteine and phenylalanine included. Only CDR3 DNA remains: 42 bases, in frame from the first base. Trimming accounts for 7 bases at V and 6 bases at J, while the number of junction bases matched to no gene is 11. The sample taken for sequencing was peripheral blood. The sequence links TRBV28 to TRBJ1-2; TRBD1 fits 7 bases in the junction. This clonotype was sampled from a woman in her 70s with COVID-19, enrolled during active disease. The nucleotide sequence is TGTGCCAGCAACCCTCCGGGACAGCCTCATGGCTACACCTTC. Its product reads: CASNPPGQPHGYTF.